Each of the 32 T cell receptor beta chains below was sequenced from the same sample in a study of blood T cell repertoires in COVID-19. The table came from immunoSEQ multiplex PCR; TCRdb's copy has only in-frame clones and leaves some out. The sample consists of around 26,000 clones, 80% to 95% of them appearing once. The sequenced sample was peripheral blood. Receptors originate from a human donor in a cohort sampled during active COVID-19.

This clone was seen once. J is TRBJ2-3 and V is TRBV6-1; the match to TRBD2 covers 11 bases. With V trimmed by 2 bases and J by 0 bases, 4 bases remained unmatched. Germline loops: CDR1 MNHNS, CDR2 SASEGT. This CDR3 comprises 17 residues. The CDR3 reads CASSETLAGESTDTQYF. CDR3 coding DNA: TGTGCCAGCAGTGAAACACTAGCGGGGGAGAGCACAGATACGCAGTATTTT.

The genes are TRBV2 and TRBJ1-1; 8 nucleotides match TRBD1. The CDR3 sequence is 13 residues long. Germline CDR1 reads SNHLY; CDR2 reads FYNNEI. Trimming cost V 8 bases and J 5 bases; bases outside gene matches: 7. The chain's CDR3 is CASAQGEGTEAFF. CDR3 coding DNA: TGTGCCAGCGCACAGGGGGAGGGGACTGAAGCTTTCTTT.

This rearrangement joins TRBV24-1 to TRBJ2-1; D uncertain. CDR1 KGHDR and CDR2 SFDVKD come from the germline V gene. Trimming left V 6 bases short and J 4 bases short, with 9 bases between. This CDR3 has 13 residues. CDR3 DNA: TGTGCCACCAGTCCGACTGGGTACAATGAGCAGTTCTTC. Residues: CATSPTGYNEQFF.

The chain joins TRBV23-1 to TRBJ2-1, with 9 bases that match TRBD1. TRBV23-1 is an open reading frame whose function is uncertain. V dropped 2 bases and J dropped 8; count of bases not matched to a gene: 4. The CDR3 consists of 14 residues. The CDR3 DNA reads TGCGCCAGCAGTCAAGGACAGGGGATCGATGAGCAGTTCTTC. Translation: CASSQGQGIDEQFF.

The chain couples TRBV5-1 to TRBJ1-1, with 7 bases fitting TRBD1. The CDR3 contains 14 residues. The V gene end was trimmed by 5 bases and the J gene end by 1 base; junction bases not matched to a gene: 5. CDR1 is SGHRS and CDR2 is YFSETQ in the germline V gene. The CDR3 protein is CASRTQGWNTEAFF. In DNA, the CDR3 is TGCGCCAGCAGAACACAGGGGTGGAACACTGAAGCTTTCTTT.

The chain uses TRBV21-1 and TRBJ2-1; the D call of TRBD2 is as the table states it, not checked on the DNA. TRBV21-1 is a known pseudogene. There are 17 residues in the CDR3. This CDR3 is CASSETPRGGSYNEQFF. CDR3 DNA: TGTGCCAGCAGCGAAACCCCCCGGGGAGGCTCCTACAATGAGCAGTTCTTC.

This clone was observed once. V usage is TRBV6-2 or TRBV6-3 and J usage is TRBJ2-3; TRBD2 matches at 10 bases. The CDR3 loop spans 18 amino acids. Per germline, CDR1 MNHEY and CDR2 SVGEGT. The junction had 15 bases not matched to a gene; V was cut back by 6 bases and J by 3 bases. CDR3 in DNA: TGTGCCAGCAGCCCTTCGAAGCGGGAGGGCCCTCTGACAGATACGCAGTATTTT. The encoded protein is CASSPSKREGPLTDTQYF.

The chain links TRBV7-6 to TRBJ1-1; 10 bases are a match to TRBD1. The CDR3 sequence is 15 residues long. V shed 5 bases and J 1 base; nucleotides not matched to a gene: 4. CDR1 and CDR2 from the germline V gene are SGHVS and FNYEAQ. CDR3 protein: CASSPRTGGNTEAFF. Written as DNA, the CDR3 is TGTGCCAGCAGCCCACGGACAGGGGGGAACACTGAAGCTTTCTTT.

The V gene is TRBV7-8, the J gene TRBJ1-2; no reliable D call. Trimming took off 1 base at V and 6 bases at J, with 18 bases between the two ends. The CDR3 sequence is 16 residues long. CDR1 SGHVS and CDR2 FQNEAQ come from the germline V gene. Here the CDR3 reads CASSLGRWGPGNGYTF. In nucleotides, the CDR3 is TGTGCCAGCAGCTTAGGAAGGTGGGGTCCGGGAAATGGCTACACCTTC. Supplemented by reference TRBV7-8 and TRBJ1-2, the full variable domain reads GAGVSQSPRYKVAKRGQDVALRCDPISGHVSLFWYQQALGQGPEFLTYFQNEAQLDKSGLPSDRFFAERPEGSVSTLKIQRTQQEDSAVYLCASSLGRWGPGNGYTFGSGTRLTVV.

The chain is built from TRBV6-6 and TRBJ2-1; 8 bases line up with TRBD2. This CDR3 has 15 residues. The junction had 10 bases not matched to a gene; V was cut back by 7 bases and J by 5 bases. The germline gives CDR1 MNHNY, CDR2 SVGAGI (reference sequence). The DNA of the CDR3 is TGTGCCAGCACCGCAACTAGCGGCCTTAACAATGAGCAGTTCTTC. Translation gives CASTATSGLNNEQFF.

V usage is TRBV7-9 and J usage is TRBJ1-5, with D maybe TRBD1 (6 bases). The CDR3 is made up of 15 amino acids. CDR1 is SEHNR, CDR2 FQNEAQ, per germline (reference sequence). V lost 1 base, J lost 4 bases, and 11 bases lay in between. CDR3 sequence: CASSLEGQGNQPQHF. CDR3 DNA sequence: TGTGCCAGCAGCTTAGAGGGTCAGGGGAATCAGCCCCAGCATTTT.

The chain carries TRBV3-1 (or the pseudogene TRBV3-2) and TRBJ2-2, with D possibly being TRBD1 (6 bases). The ends were cut back, 1 base at V and 7 bases at J, with 13 bases in the middle. This CDR3 is 15 amino acids long. Looked up from germline, CDR1 is LGHDT and CDR2 is YNNKEL (reference sequence). CDR3 sequence: CASSQVSGVVGELFF. The CDR3 coding sequence is TGTGCCAGCAGCCAAGTGTCAGGGGTGGTCGGGGAGCTGTTTTTT.

The V gene is TRBV6-5, the J gene TRBJ2-7; weak D call: TRBD2 (6 bases). CDR3 length equals 14 residues. Deletions cut 0 bases from V and 6 bases from J, with 12 bases between. The germline V gene has CDR1 MNHEY and CDR2 SVGAGI. As DNA, the CDR3 is TGTGCCAGCAGTTACTCTGGGGGGAAGGGCGAGCAGTACTTC. Its translation is CASSYSGGKGEQYF.

This chain joins TRBV7-9 and TRBJ2-7; 11 nucleotides align to TRBD2. The CDR3 has 14 residues. Germline V gives CDR1 SEHNR, CDR2 FQNEAQ (reference sequence). J was trimmed by 7 bases and V by 5 bases; bases with no gene match: 7. The CDR3: CASSILLAGGEQYF. The CDR3 DNA sequence: TGTGCCAGCAGCATCCTCCTAGCGGGGGGTGAGCAGTACTTC.

V gene TRBV5-5 combines with J gene TRBJ1-5; TRBD1 might be the D (6 bases). In germline, CDR1 is SGHKS, CDR2 YYEKEE (reference sequence). The CDR3 contains 17 residues. Deletions cut 4 bases from V and 3 bases from J, with 20 bases between. The CDR3 DNA reads as TGTGCCAGCAGCCCTAGAACAGGGAGCTCTGACAATCAGCCCCAGCATTTT. It codes for CASSPRTGSSDNQPQHF.

This clone was seen a single time. The V and J genes are TRBV6-5 and TRBJ1-1, with TRBD1 identical over 9 bases. V lost 2 bases, J lost 7 bases, and 5 bases stayed unmatched. The germline V gene has CDR1 MNHEY and CDR2 SVGAGI. This CDR3 is built from 14 residues. In nucleotides, the CDR3 is TGTGCCAGCAGTTACCTACAGACAGGGGGTGAAGCTTTCTTT. Its translation: CASSYLQTGGEAFF.

The table lists this clone with a count of one. J is TRBJ2-5 and V is TRBV7-7; D is possibly TRBD1 (6 bases). Germline V gene data show CDR1 as SSHAT and CDR2 as FNYEAQ (reference sequence). CDR3 length: 14 residues. With 6 bases removed from V and 5 bases from J, the gap between germline ends came to 16 bases. The CDR3 loop is CASSLTGLGETQYF. The DNA of the CDR3 is TGTGCCAGCAGTTTGACAGGCCTTGGGGAGACCCAGTACTTC. Complete variable domain (other parts from reference TRBV7-7 and TRBJ2-5): GAGVSQSPRYKVTKRGQDVTLRCDPISSHATLYWYQQALGQGPEFLTYFNYEAQPDKSGLPSDRFSAERPEGSISTLTIQRTEQRDSAMYRCASSLTGLGETQYFGPGTRLLVL.

This clone appeared a single time. V gene TRBV11-3 combines with J gene TRBJ2-7; 9 nucleotides agree with TRBD2. The junction had 10 bases not matched to a gene; V was cut back by 5 bases and J by 2 bases. Germline lookup yields CDR1 SGHNT and CDR2 YENEEA. The CDR3 totals 16 residues. CDR3 in DNA: TGTGCCAGCAGCCCGCAGGGAGCGGGGGGCGCCTACGAGCAGTACTTC. Its translation: CASSPQGAGGAYEQYF.

The chain is built from TRBV2 and TRBJ2-7, with 9 bases identical to TRBD1. CDR1 is SNHLY and CDR2 is FYNNEI in the germline V gene. V lost 6 bases, J lost 0 bases, and 6 bases stayed unmatched. The CDR3 runs 15 residues. The DNA of the CDR3 is TGTGCCAGCAGGGGACAGGGTTACGACTCCTACGAGCAGTACTTC. This sequence encodes CASRGQGYDSYEQYF.

This rearrangement joins TRBV11-3 to TRBJ1-2, with TRBD1 matching 9 bases. The CDR3 length is 15 residues. CDR1 and CDR2 (germline): SGHNT, YENEEA. The V gene end was trimmed by 5 bases and the J gene end by 2 bases; junction bases not matched to a gene: 6. Written as DNA, the CDR3 is TGTGCCAGCAGCCCCCGGACAGGGGCAAACTATGGCTACACCTTC. Protein: CASSPRTGANYGYTF. Full variable domain (rest looked up from reference TRBV11-3 and TRBJ1-2): EAGVVQSPRYKIIEKKQPVAFWCNPISGHNTLYWYLQNLGQGPELLIRYENEEAVDDSQLPKDRFSAERLKGVDSTLKIQPAELGDSAVYLCASSPRTGANYGYTFGSGTRLTVV.

CDR3 sequence reads: CATSRATVPYEQYF. The CDR3 DNA is TGTGCCACCAGCAGGGCAACAGTTCCCTACGAGCAGTACTTC. The gene calls are TRBV15 and TRBJ2-7; D not certain. V was trimmed by 3 bases and J by 2 bases, leaving 11 bases between them. Looked up from germline, CDR1 is LNHNV and CDR2 is YYDKDF (reference sequence). The CDR3 runs 14 residues. The whole variable domain, remainder taken from reference TRBV15 and TRBJ2-7, is DAMVIQNPRYQVTQFGKPVTLSCSQTLNHNVMYWYQQKSSQAPKLLFHYYDKDFNNEADTPDNFQSRRPNTSFCFLDIRSPGLGDTAMYLCATSRATVPYEQYFGPGTRLTVT.

The V and J genes are TRBV5-4 and TRBJ2-3, with D unresolved. The CDR3 consists of 14 residues. The V end was cut by 2 bases, the J end by 7 bases, with 14 bases between. Per germline, CDR1 SGHNT and CDR2 YYREEE (reference sequence). CDR3 in DNA: TGTGCCAGCAGCTTACCCGAGAGGTCAAATACGCAGTATTTT. It yields the protein CASSLPERSNTQYF.

This chain joins TRBV2 and TRBJ1-4, with 12 bases fitting TRBD1. In germline, CDR1 is SNHLY, CDR2 FYNNEI. The junction had 4 bases not matched to a gene; V was cut back by 4 bases and J by 10 bases. This CDR3 contains 14 residues. The CDR3 reads CASSGGTGGGKLFF. CDR3 nucleotides: TGTGCCAGCAGTGGGGGGACAGGGGGCGGAAAACTGTTTTTT.

This clone was seen a few times. This chain uses TRBV24-1 with TRBJ2-1, with no clear D. There are 12 residues in the CDR3. In germline, CDR1 is KGHDR, CDR2 SFDVKD. V was trimmed by 8 bases and J by 5 bases, leaving 9 bases between them. The CDR3 nucleotides read TGTGCCACCATGTCCTACGACAATGAGCAGTTCTTC. This encodes CATMSYDNEQFF.

The chain carries TRBV7-2 and TRBJ2-3; TRBD2 agrees at 9 bases. This CDR3 is built from 17 residues. Losses at the gene ends were 2 bases for V and 5 bases for J; bases not matched to a gene: 11. Germline V gives CDR1 SGHTA, CDR2 FQGNSA. CDR3 loop: CASSLRGRGGARDTQYF. The DNA of the CDR3 is TGTGCCAGCAGCTTAAGAGGCCGCGGGGGGGCTCGAGATACGCAGTATTTT.

This clone was seen a single time. The rearrangement uses TRBV19 and TRBJ2-1, with 8 positions matching TRBD1. CDR1 is LNHDA and CDR2 is SQIVND in the germline V gene (reference sequence). This CDR3 comprises 14 residues. The V segment lost 6 bases and the J segment 8 bases; nucleotides outside the gene matches: 9. The CDR3, as DNA: TGTGCCAGTAGCAACAGGGGGATTGTCGATGAGCAGTTCTTC. Protein product: CASSNRGIVDEQFF.

V is TRBV10-1 and J is TRBJ1-5, with 8 nucleotides matching TRBD1. J lost 11 bases, V lost 6 bases, and 12 bases had no gene match. Germline V lookup: CDR1 WNHNN, CDR2 SYGVQD (reference sequence). The CDR3 consists of 14 residues. The CDR3 region is CASSEGQAETAQHF. Here the CDR3 DNA reads TGCGCCAGCAGCGAGGGACAGGCGGAGACGGCCCAGCATTTT.

The count of this clone is one. The chain has TRBV11-3 and TRBJ2-1; 10 nucleotides align to TRBD2. CDR3 length equals 15 residues. Looked up from germline, CDR1 is SGHNT and CDR2 is YENEEA. The V and J ends lost 2 bases and 7 bases, in that order; junction bases with no gene match: 5. The CDR3 is CASSLFGTSANEQFF. DNA for the CDR3: TGTGCCAGCAGCTTATTTGGGACTAGCGCTAATGAGCAGTTCTTC.

The chain carries TRBV6-5 and TRBJ1-3, with D perhaps matching TRBD1 (6 bases). V was pared by 5 bases and J by 5 bases, with 16 bases between. The germline gives CDR1 MNHEY, CDR2 SVGAGI. CDR3 length: 15 residues. CDR3 sequence: CASSQQGMKRNTIYF. CDR3 nucleotides: TGTGCCAGCAGTCAACAGGGCATGAAGCGAAACACCATATATTTT.

The CDR3 loop reads CAWSVGDKETQYF. CDR3 in DNA: TGTGCCTGGAGTGTAGGGGACAAAGAGACCCAGTACTTC. The V call is TRBV30, the J call TRBJ2-5, with D possibly matching TRBD1 (6 bases). This CDR3 contains 13 residues. Trimming removed 0 bases from V and 3 bases from J, with 8 bases in between. The germline V gene has CDR1 GTSNPN and CDR2 SVGIG (reference sequence).

The rearrangement uses TRBV7-6 and TRBJ2-1, with D possibly being TRBD1 (5 bases). The germline gives CDR1 SGHVS, CDR2 FNYEAQ. The CDR3 is 13 residues long. The V gene lost 11 bases and the J gene lost 6 bases, with 17 bases spanning the gap. For the CDR3, the DNA is TGTGCCTGCCGCTACCAGGGTTCCAATGAGCAGTTCTTC. Amino acids: CACRYQGSNEQFF.

A single count supports this clone. The chain carries TRBV5-4 and TRBJ2-6, with D uncertain. Looked up from germline, CDR1 is SGHNT and CDR2 is YYREEE (reference sequence). V was cut by 4 bases and J by 0 bases, with 14 bases left in between. CDR3 length: 17 amino acids. The CDR3 spells CASSPNPQSSGANVLTF. CDR3 DNA sequence: TGTGCCAGCAGCCCAAACCCACAGAGCTCTGGGGCCAACGTCCTGACTTTC.